This T cell receptor (beta chain) was observed in a study of blood T cell repertoires in COVID-19. As concerns this clone: A junction end diverges from the germline sequence, so it may reflect a read error.

Looked up from germline, CDR1 is MNHEY and CDR2 is SVGAGI. The CDR3 length is 13 residues. Sequenced by immunoSEQ multiplex PCR; TCRdb stores in-frame clones only, minus some. The data contain 180,000 or so clones, nearly 80% of them seen just once; the ten biggest clones take up 14%. The sample comprised PBMCs or T cells enriched from blood (not recorded which). The TCR sequence derives from a man aged 55 to 70 who had been exposed to COVID-19. This chain connects TRBV6-5 to TRBJ2-7, with D possibly matching TRBD1 (5 bases). Written as DNA, the CDR3 is TGTGCCAGCAGCCCAGTTACAATGGGGCCCCAGGACTTC. It translates to CASSPVTMGPQDF.